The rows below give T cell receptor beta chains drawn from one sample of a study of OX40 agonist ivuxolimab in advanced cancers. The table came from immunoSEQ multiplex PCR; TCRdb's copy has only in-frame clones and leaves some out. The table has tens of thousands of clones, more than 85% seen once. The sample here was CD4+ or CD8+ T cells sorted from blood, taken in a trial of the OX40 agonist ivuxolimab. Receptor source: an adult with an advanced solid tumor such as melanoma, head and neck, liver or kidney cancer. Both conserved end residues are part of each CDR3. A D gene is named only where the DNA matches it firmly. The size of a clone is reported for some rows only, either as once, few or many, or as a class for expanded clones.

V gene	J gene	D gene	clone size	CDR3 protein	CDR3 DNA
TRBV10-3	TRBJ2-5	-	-	CAISSGNLGTQYF	TGTGCCATCAGCTCAGGAAACTTGGGGACCCAGTACTTC
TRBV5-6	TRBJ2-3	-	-	CASSLKAGNTDTQYF	TGTGCCAGCAGCTTGAAGGCGGGGAATACAGATACGCAGTATTTT
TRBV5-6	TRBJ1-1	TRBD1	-	CASSYLRGQGARRDTEAFF	TGTGCCAGCAGCTATCTAAGGGGACAGGGGGCGCGTCGGGACACTGAAGCTTTCTTT
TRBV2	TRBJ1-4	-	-	CASRRTSGLEEKLFF	TGTGCCAGCAGACGAACCTCAGGGCTCGAGGAAAAACTGTTTTTT
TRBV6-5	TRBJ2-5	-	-	CASSFAGSQETQYF	TGTGCCAGCAGTTTCGCAGGAAGCCAAGAGACCCAGTACTTC
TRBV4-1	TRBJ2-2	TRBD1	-	CASSQDPRDRGMDTGELFF	TGCGCCAGCAGCCAAGATCCTCGGGACAGGGGAATGGACACCGGGGAGCTGTTTTTT
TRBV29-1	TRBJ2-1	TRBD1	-	CSVRTGGSMQFF	TGCAGCGTCCGGACAGGGGGCAGTATGCAGTTCTTC
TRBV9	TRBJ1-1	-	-	CASSPRGLGTEAFF	TGTGCCAGCAGCCCGCGGGGGCTAGGCACTGAAGCTTTCTTT
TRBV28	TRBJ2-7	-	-	CASSPRTTSYEQYF	TGTGCCAGCAGTCCACGGACTACCTCCTACGAGCAGTACTTC
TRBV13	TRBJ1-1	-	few	CASSLGGHTEAFF	TGTGCCAGCAGCTTAGGTGGCCACACTGAAGCTTTCTTT
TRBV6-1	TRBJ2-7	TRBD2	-	CASSEWVAGAYEQYF	TGTGCCAGCAGTGAATGGGTAGCGGGAGCCTACGAGCAGTACTTC
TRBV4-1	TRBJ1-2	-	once	CASSPGPRNYGYTF	TGCGCCAGCAGCCCGGGACCGCGAAACTATGGCTACACCTTC
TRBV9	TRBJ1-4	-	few	CASSVSSSGNEKLFF	TGTGCCAGCAGCGTAAGCTCGAGCGGTAATGAAAAACTGTTTTTT
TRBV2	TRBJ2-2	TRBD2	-	CASSDQREPTGELFF	TGTGCCAGCAGTGATCAGCGGGAGCCCACCGGGGAGCTGTTTTTT
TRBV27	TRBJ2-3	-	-	CASSLFDSGNTDTQYF	TGTGCCAGCAGTTTATTCGATAGCGGTAACACAGATACGCAGTATTTT
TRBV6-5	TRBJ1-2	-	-	CASSYSGQGRGYTF	TGTGCCAGCAGTTACTCCGGCCAGGGCCGCGGCTACACCTTC
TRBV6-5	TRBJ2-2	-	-	CASSVTGELFF	TGTGCCAGCAGTGTGACCGGGGAGCTGTTTTTT
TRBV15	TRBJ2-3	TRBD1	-	CATSREAQGDITDTQYF	TGTGCCACCAGCAGAGAGGCCCAGGGGGACATAACAGATACGCAGTATTTT
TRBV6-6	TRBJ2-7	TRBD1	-	CASSYSKGAEQYF	TGTGCCAGCAGTTACTCCAAGGGGGCCGAGCAGTACTTC
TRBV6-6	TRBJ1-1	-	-	CASSSNSFMNTEAFF	TGTGCCAGCAGTTCCAACAGTTTCATGAACACTGAAGCTTTCTTT
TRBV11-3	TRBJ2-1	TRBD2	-	CASSSGLAGANEQFF	TGTGCCAGCAGCTCCGGACTAGCGGGAGCCAATGAGCAGTTCTTC
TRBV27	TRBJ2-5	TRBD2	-	CASSSGDRPGGEETQYF	TGTGCCAGCAGTTCGGGAGACAGGCCGGGGGGGGAAGAGACCCAGTACTTC
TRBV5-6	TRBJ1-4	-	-	CASSLGGPTNEKLFF	TGTGCCAGCAGCTTGGGGGGACCAACTAATGAAAAACTGTTTTTT
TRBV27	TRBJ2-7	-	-	CASSLGRAYEQYF	TGTGCCAGCAGTTTAGGTAGGGCGTACGAGCAGTACTTC
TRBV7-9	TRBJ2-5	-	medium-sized	CASRGSNWETQYF	TGTGCCAGCCGTGGGTCAAACTGGGAGACCCAGTACTTC
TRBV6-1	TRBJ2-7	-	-	CASSPNWAQQEF	TGTGCCAGCAGTCCCAATTGGGCCCAGCAGGAGTTC
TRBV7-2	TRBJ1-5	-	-	CASSADVGSGNQPQHF	TGTGCCAGCAGCGCCGACGTGGGGAGTGGCAATCAGCCCCAGCATTTT